The clone carrying this T cell receptor beta chain was detected only a few times. This sample is part of a study of cytomegalovirus exposure and HLA in healthy donors. The PCR had 60 Vbeta and 13 Jbeta primers. Sequencing was performed with immunoSEQ multiplex PCR; in TCRdb, only in-frame clones are kept and a portion is missing. The sample lists 100,000 to 150,000 clones, 65% to 85% occurring once. This receptor was taken from a woman aged 40 to 50 in good health and CMV-seronegative. Sequencing input: PBMCs.

For the CDR3, the DNA is TGTGCCAGCAGCCGGTCTGACCTCCGGCGCGGGAGGGGGAATGAGCAGTTCTTC. Its translation: CASSRSDLRRGRGNEQFF. The gene calls are TRBV14 and TRBJ2-1; 9 bases are a match to TRBD2. This CDR3 spans 18 amino acids. CDR1 is SGHDN, CDR2 FVKESK, per germline. The V segment lost 4 bases and the J segment 7 bases; nucleotides outside the gene matches: 17.